This record concerns one TCR beta chain sequence. Its cognate antigen is unknown. The authors reverse transcribed all of the isolated RNA, so sequencing captured expressed TCRB transcripts. Measured with immunoSEQ multiplex PCR; TCRdb has only the in-frame clones, and not every one. Here the sample spans more than 300,000 clones, about a tenth being singletons. This entry belongs to a study of beta chain features in type 1 diabetes. Study observations and caveats: Moderate yet significant TCRB CDR3 shortening was seen in Type 1 diabetes patients in all four CD4+ subsets. Cells expressing TCR highly could be over-represented by cDNA sequencing. VDJ junctions from patients with type 1 diabetes contained fewer insertions and more deletions. Patients and controls would share equally any PCR tilt toward shorter templates.

V shed 3 bases, J shed 8 bases, and the junction held 10 bases outside the gene matches. The length of the CDR3 is 15 residues. The V gene's germline CDR1 is SGHRS and CDR2 YFSETQ. The chain is built from TRBV5-1 and TRBJ1-2, with 10 bases aligning to TRBD1. Sequencing was carried out using central memory CD4+ T cells from blood. The TCR sequence derives from a man aged 25-45 years with type 1 diabetes. The CDR3 nucleotides read TGCGCCAGCAGCTCTCAACCCGGGACAGGGGACGGCTACACCTTC. Residues: CASSSQPGTGDGYTF.